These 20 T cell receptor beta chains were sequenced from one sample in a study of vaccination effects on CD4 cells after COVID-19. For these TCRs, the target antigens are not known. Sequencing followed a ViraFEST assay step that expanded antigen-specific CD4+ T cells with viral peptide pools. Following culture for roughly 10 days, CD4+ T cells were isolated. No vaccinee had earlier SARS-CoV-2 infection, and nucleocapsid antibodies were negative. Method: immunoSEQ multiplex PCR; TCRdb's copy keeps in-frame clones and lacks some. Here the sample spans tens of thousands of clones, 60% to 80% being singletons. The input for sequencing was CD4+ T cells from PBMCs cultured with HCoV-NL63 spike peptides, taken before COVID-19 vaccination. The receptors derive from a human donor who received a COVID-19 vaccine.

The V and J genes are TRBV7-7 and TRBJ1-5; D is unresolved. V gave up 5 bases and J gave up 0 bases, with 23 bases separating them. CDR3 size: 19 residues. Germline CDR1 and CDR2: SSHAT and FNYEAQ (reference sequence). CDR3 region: CASSPPLEAKTYSNQPQHF. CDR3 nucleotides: TGTGCCAGCAGCCCACCCTTAGAAGCAAAGACCTATAGCAATCAGCCCCAGCATTTT.

The CDR3 region is CASSYSAGASNQPQHF. For the CDR3, the DNA is TGTGCCAGCAGTTACTCGGCAGGGGCGTCCAATCAGCCCCAGCATTTT. The V call is TRBV6-6, the J call TRBJ1-5; weak D call: TRBD1 (6 bases). This CDR3 region has 16 residues. Trimming removed 0 bases from V and 3 bases from J, with 12 bases in between. Germline CDR1 MNHNY, CDR2 SVGAGI (reference sequence).

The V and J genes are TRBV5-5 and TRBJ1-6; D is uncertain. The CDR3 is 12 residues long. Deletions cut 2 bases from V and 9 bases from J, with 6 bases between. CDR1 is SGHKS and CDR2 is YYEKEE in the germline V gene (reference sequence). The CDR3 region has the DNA TGTGCCAGCAGCTTTAGTGGTTCACCCCTCCACTTT. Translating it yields CASSFSGSPLHF.

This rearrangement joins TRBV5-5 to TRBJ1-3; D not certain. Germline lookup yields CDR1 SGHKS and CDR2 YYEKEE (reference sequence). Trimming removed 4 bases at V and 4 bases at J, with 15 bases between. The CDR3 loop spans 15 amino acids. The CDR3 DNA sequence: TGTGCCAGCAGCCCTGTTGTGCTGGAAGGAAACACCATATATTTT. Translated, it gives CASSPVVLEGNTIYF. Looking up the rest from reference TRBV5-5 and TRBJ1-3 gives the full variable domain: DAGVTQSPTHLIKTRGQQVTLRCSPISGHKSVSWYQQVLGQGPQFIFQYYEKEERGRGNFPDRFSARQFPNYSSELNVNALLLGDSALYLCASSPVVLEGNTIYFGEGSWLTVV.

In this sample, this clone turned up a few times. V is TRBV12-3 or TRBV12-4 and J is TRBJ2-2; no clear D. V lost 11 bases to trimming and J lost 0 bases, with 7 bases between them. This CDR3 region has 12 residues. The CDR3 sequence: CALESNTGELFF. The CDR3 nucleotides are TGTGCCCTAGAGTCGAACACCGGGGAGCTGTTTTTT.

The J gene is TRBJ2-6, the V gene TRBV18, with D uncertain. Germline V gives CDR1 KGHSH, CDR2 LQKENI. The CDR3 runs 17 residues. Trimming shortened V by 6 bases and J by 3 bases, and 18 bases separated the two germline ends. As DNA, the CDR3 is TGTGCCAGCTCGTCGTCCTATCTGGAAAGTGGGGCCAACGTCCTGACTTTC. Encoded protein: CASSSSYLESGANVLTF.

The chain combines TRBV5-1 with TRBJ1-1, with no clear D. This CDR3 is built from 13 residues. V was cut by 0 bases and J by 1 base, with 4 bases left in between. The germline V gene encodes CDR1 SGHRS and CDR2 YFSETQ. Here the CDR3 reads CASSLGWNTEAFF. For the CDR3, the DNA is TGCGCCAGCAGCTTGGGCTGGAACACTGAAGCTTTCTTT.

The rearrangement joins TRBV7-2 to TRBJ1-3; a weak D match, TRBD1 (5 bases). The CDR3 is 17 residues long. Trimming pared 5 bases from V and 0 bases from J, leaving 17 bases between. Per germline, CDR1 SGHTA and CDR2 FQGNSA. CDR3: CASSPRGGISSGNTIYF. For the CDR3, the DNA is TGTGCCAGCAGCCCCCGGGGGGGAATTAGCTCTGGAAACACCATATATTTT.

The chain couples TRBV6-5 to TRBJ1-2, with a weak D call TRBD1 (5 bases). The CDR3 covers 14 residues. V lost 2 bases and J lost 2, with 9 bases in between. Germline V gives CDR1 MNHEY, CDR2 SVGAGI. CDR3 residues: CASSYAGRNYGYTF. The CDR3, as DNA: TGTGCCAGCAGTTACGCAGGGAGGAACTATGGCTACACCTTC.

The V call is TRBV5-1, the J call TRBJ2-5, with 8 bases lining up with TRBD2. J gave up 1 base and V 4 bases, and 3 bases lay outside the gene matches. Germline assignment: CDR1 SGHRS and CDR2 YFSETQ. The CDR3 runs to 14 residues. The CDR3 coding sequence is TGCGCCAGCAGCCGGGGGGGGGTCCAAGAGACCCAGTACTTC. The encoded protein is CASSRGGVQETQYF.

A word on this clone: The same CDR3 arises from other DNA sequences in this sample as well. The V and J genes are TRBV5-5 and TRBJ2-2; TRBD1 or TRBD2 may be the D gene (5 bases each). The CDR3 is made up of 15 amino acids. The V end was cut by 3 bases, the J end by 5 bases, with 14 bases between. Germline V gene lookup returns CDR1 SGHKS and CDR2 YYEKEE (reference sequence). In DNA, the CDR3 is TGTGCCAGCAGCTCGGGACCGCTGAATACCGGGGAGCTGTTTTTT. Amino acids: CASSSGPLNTGELFF.

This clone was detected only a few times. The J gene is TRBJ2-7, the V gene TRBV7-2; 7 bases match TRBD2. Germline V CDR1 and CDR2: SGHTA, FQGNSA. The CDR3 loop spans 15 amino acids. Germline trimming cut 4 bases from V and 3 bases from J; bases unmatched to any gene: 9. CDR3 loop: CASSSQSGGYYEQYV. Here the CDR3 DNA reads TGTGCCAGCAGCTCACAATCCGGGGGGTACTACGAGCAGTACGTC.

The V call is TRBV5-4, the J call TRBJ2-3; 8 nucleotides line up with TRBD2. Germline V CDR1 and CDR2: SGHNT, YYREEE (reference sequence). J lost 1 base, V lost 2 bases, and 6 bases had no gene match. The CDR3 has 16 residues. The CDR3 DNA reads TGTGCCAGCAGCTTCTCGATACTAGCGGGCACAGATACGCAGTATTTT. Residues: CASSFSILAGTDTQYF.

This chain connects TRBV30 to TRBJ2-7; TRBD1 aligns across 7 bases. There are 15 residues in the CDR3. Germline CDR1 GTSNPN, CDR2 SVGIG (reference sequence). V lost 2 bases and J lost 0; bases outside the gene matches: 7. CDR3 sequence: CAWSSPGTVSYEQYV. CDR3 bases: TGTGCCTGGAGTTCTCCCGGGACAGTCTCCTACGAGCAGTACGTC.

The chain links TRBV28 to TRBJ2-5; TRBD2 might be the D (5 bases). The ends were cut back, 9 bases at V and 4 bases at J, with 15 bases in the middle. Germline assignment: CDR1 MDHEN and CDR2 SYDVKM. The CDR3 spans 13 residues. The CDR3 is CASSSRVGETQYF. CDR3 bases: TGTGCCAGTAGCTCGCGGGTCGGAGAGACCCAGTACTTC.

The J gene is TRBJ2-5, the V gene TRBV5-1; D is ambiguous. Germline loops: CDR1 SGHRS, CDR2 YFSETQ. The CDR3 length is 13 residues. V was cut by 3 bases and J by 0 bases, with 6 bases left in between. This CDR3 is CASSSTHQETQYF. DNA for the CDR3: TGCGCCAGCAGCTCCACTCACCAAGAGACCCAGTACTTC.

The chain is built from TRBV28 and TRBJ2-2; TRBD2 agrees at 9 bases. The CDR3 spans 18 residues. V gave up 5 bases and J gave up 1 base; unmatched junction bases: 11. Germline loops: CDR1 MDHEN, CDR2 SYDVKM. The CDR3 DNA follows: TGTGCCAGCAGTCCCTGGGGCCTAGCGGGGAGGAACACCGGGGAGCTGTTTTTT. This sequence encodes CASSPWGLAGRNTGELFF.

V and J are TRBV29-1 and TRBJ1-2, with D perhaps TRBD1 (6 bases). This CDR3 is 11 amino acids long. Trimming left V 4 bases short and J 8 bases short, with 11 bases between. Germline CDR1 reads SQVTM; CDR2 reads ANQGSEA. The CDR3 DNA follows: TGCAGCGTTGGATCTGACAGGGGCTACACCTTC. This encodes CSVGSDRGYTF.

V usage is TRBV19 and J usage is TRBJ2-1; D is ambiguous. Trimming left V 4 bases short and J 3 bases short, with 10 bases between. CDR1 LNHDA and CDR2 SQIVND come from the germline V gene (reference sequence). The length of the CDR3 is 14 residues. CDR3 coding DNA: TGTGCCAGTAGTACACGGGTGAACTACAATGAGCAGTTCTTC. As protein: CASSTRVNYNEQFF.

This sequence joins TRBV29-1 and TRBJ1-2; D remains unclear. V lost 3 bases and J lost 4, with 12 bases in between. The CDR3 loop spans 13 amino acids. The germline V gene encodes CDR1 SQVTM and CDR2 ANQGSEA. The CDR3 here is CSVEEASLYGYTF. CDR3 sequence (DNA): TGCAGCGTTGAGGAGGCATCTCTCTATGGCTACACCTTC.